This T cell receptor beta chain is from a study of cytomegalovirus exposure and HLA in healthy donors. Turning to the study itself: T cells numbering around 180 million yielded around 120 million unique TCR beta sequences in an earlier analysis. Membership in the Caucasian-associated ancestry cluster was found for about four fifths of approximately 430 genotyped donors. General observations from the study: Specific recognition of CMV antigens was confirmed in vitro for three chains (all CMV-associated).

The PCR had 60 Vbeta and 13 Jbeta primers. Authors' analysis steps: Later, an analysis found 75 million to 90 million unique TCR beta chains, and around 10 million of these were shared. Libraries were prepared by immunoSEQ multiplex PCR; TCRdb keeps only in-frame clonotypes and omits some of them. That table furnishes V, J and clone size, whereas the DNA furnished D and trimming. The sample has about 160,000 clones; 65% to 80% are singletons. CDR3 size: 13 residues. Germline values: CDR1 SGHKS, CDR2 YYEKEE (reference sequence). Between the trimmed V and J ends, which lost 0 bases and 4 bases, there was a span of 8 bases. About this clone itself: The target antigen is unknown.

The chain carries TRBV5-5 and TRBJ2-7, with no clear D. Sequencing input: PBMCs. The receptor was isolated from a female donor in good health and CMV-seronegative. The CDR3 sequence: CASSLGAGYEQYF. The CDR3 DNA is TGTGCCAGCAGCTTGGGGGCAGGTTACGAGCAGTACTTC.